Below are 20 T cell receptor beta chains sequenced from a single sample in a study of regulatory T cells in long-lasting Graves disease. Noted time point: newly diagnosed GD, antithyroid drugs for less than 3 months. The TCR library was made from RNA extracted from PBMCs. According to the study, TCR beta libraries were built with iRepertoire HTBI primers and CDR3-region Arm-PCR. In TCRdb, the multiplex PCR reads were re-called with MiXCR into one record per CDR3 protein. The profile shows 400,000 to 500,000 distinct CDR3 sequences, about a sixth of them singletons. The same data also went into a second study, on T cells in Graves' hyperthyroidism and ophthalmopathy.

This specimen consisted of peripheral blood mononuclear cells (PBMCs), obtained at new diagnosis, from a patient treated with antithyroid drugs. Receptors originate from a woman aged 18-29 years with Graves disease.

Remarks on this clonotype: A much more abundant neighbour one base away suggests this may be a read error. DNA for the CDR3: TGTGCCAGCAGCTTGGTGGACAGGCGATTGGGCACTGAAGCTTTCTTT. As protein: CASSLVDRRLGTEAFF. The chain links TRBV5-6 to TRBJ1-1; 7 positions agree with TRBD1. Germline CDR1 reads SGHDT; CDR2 reads YYEEEE. Losses at the gene ends were 0 bases for V and 4 bases for J; bases not matched to a gene: 9. There are 16 residues in the CDR3.

At least ten counts were recorded for this clonotype. The chain joins TRBV2 to TRBJ1-5; D remains ambiguous. The CDR3 runs 13 residues. In germline, CDR1 is SNHLY, CDR2 FYNNEI. V lost 3 bases, J lost 3 bases, and 6 bases lay in between. The CDR3 sequence: CASSEGDNQPQHF. CDR3 DNA sequence: TGTGCCAGCAGTGAGGGAGACAATCAGCCCCAGCATTTT.

This clonotype has a count of ten or more. CDR3 coding DNA: TGTGCCAGCAGTTTATATGGGGTGGGATCTGGGGGCACTGAAGCTTTCTTT. Protein: CASSLYGVGSGGTEAFF. V gene TRBV12-3 or TRBV12-4 combines with J gene TRBJ1-1; D is perhaps TRBD1 (5 bases). Trimming removed 2 bases from V and 4 bases from J, with 20 bases in between. CDR3 size: 17 residues.

A note on this clonotype: Being one base from a much bigger clone, this may be a read error. The final CDR3 position lacks the conserved phenylalanine or tryptophan, pointing to a likely read error. The chain employs TRBV7-9 and TRBJ2-5, with D maybe TRBD1 (6 bases). This CDR3 has 15 amino acids. Germline CDR1 SEHNR, CDR2 FQNEAQ (reference sequence). V dropped 5 bases and J dropped 0 bases, with 13 bases sitting between them. The CDR3 loop is CASSPDSWHQETQYL. CDR3 coding DNA: TGTGCCAGCAGCCCGGACAGCTGGCACCAAGAGACCCAGTACCTC.

This clonotype has ten or more counts. This chain links TRBV30 with TRBJ2-2; D is undetermined. Trimming cost V 6 bases and J 1 base, with 9 bases left between them. CDR1 GTSNPN and CDR2 SVGIG come from the germline V gene (reference sequence). This CDR3 is built from 13 residues. CDR3 in DNA: TGTGCCTGCGTCGACTGGAACACCGGGGAGCTGTTTTTT. It translates to CACVDWNTGELFF. The variable domain in full, with the rest retrieved from reference TRBV30 and TRBJ2-2, is SQTIHQWPATLVQPVGSPLSLECTVEGTSNPNLYWYRQAAGRGLQLLFYSVGIGQISSEVPQNLSASRPQDRQFILSSKKLLLSDSGFYLCACVDWNTGELFFGEGSRLTVL.

A remark on this clonotype: A much larger clone sits a single nucleotide away, making a read error possible. The V call is TRBV15, the J call TRBJ1-5; no clear D. CDR3 size: 14 residues. The germline gives CDR1 LNHNV, CDR2 YYDKDF (reference sequence). V was cut by 3 bases and J by 0 bases, with 6 bases left in between. CDR3 amino acids: CATSSHSSNQPQHF. Here the CDR3 DNA reads TGTGCCACCAGCAGTCACAGTAGCAATCAGCCCCAGCATTTT.

The table lists this clonotype with many counts. The rearrangement links TRBV11-2 to TRBJ2-1; 8 nucleotides match TRBD2. The ends lost 4 bases at V and 9 bases at J; junction bases unmatched: 8. This CDR3 comprises 14 residues. CDR1 and CDR2 from the germline V gene are SGHAT and FQNNGV. DNA for the CDR3: TGTGCCAGCAGCTCCGCGGGAGGAGCGAGTGAGCAGTTCTTC. It specifies CASSSAGGASEQFF.

The V gene is TRBV7-9, the J gene TRBJ1-1; no clear D. Germline CDR1 and CDR2: SEHNR and FQNEAQ (reference sequence). V lost 7 bases, J lost 1 base, and 10 bases lay in between. The CDR3 totals 13 residues. In DNA, the CDR3 is TGTGCCAGCATCTGGACGGCGAACACTGAAGCTTTCTTT. This translates into CASIWTANTEAFF.

The table lists this clonotype with many counts. The gene calls are TRBV6-1 and TRBJ1-5; the D gene is possibly TRBD1 (6 bases). Trimming left V 5 bases short and J 7 bases short, with 21 bases between. Germline CDR1 is MNHNS and CDR2 is SASEGT. This CDR3 is built from 16 residues. CDR3 sequence reads: CASSRELQGLSQPQHF. In DNA form, the CDR3 reads TGTGCCAGCAGTCGGGAACTACAGGGACTGAGCCAGCCCCAGCATTTT.

The rearrangement links TRBV29-1 to TRBJ2-4; D is perhaps TRBD2 (6 bases). The ends were cut back, 6 bases at V and 1 base at J, with 16 bases in the middle. The CDR3 consists of 15 residues. The V gene's germline CDR1 is SQVTM and CDR2 ANQGSEA. CDR3 in DNA: TGCAGCGTGCAGGACTACTTCTCCGCCAAAAACATTCAGTACTTC. Translated, it gives CSVQDYFSAKNIQYF. Full variable domain (missing parts from reference TRBV29-1 and TRBJ2-4): SAVISQKPSRDICQRGTSLTIQCQVDSQVTMMFWYRQQPGQSLTLIATANQGSEATYESGFVIDKFPISRPNLTFSTLTVSNMSPEDSSIYLCSVQDYFSAKNIQYFGAGTRLSVL.

This clonotype was seen many times. The chain employs TRBV4-1 and TRBJ2-7; D assignment may be TRBD1 or TRBD2 (5 bases each). CDR3 size: 15 residues. Germline V CDR1 and CDR2: MGHRA, YSYEKL. Trimming pared 1 base from V and 0 bases from J, leaving 10 bases between. The CDR3 DNA reads as TGCGCCAGCAGCCAAGTGGCAGGGAGCTCCTACGAGCAGTACTTC. The encoded protein is CASSQVAGSSYEQYF.

The V and J genes are TRBV25-1 and TRBJ1-1; D unclear. Trimming removed 5 bases at V and 5 bases at J, with 18 bases between. Per germline, CDR1 MGHDK and CDR2 SYGVNS. This CDR3 has 15 residues. The DNA of the CDR3 is TGTGCCAGCAGTTCATACACCGGGAAAGGTACTGAAGCTTTCTTT. It encodes CASSSYTGKGTEAFF.

With respect to this clonotype: Possible read error: a much larger clone is one base away. The chain links TRBV7-9 to TRBJ1-1, with D unresolved. The germline gives CDR1 SEHNR, CDR2 FQNEAQ (reference sequence). The CDR3 is made up of 15 amino acids. The chain's CDR3 is CASSLGTPTSGNHAF. The DNA of the CDR3 is TGTGCCAGCAGCTTAGGTACCCCCACTTCCGGGAACCACGCCTTT.

With regard to this clonotype: It may be a read error: a sequence one base away is much more abundant. The CDR3 reads CASSQGPGTANTQAFF. CDR3 DNA sequence: TGTGCCAGCAGCCAAGGGCCCGGGACAGCCAACACTCAAGCTTTCTTT. The chain uses TRBV4-2 and TRBJ1-1; 7 bases are a match to TRBD1. This CDR3 is 16 amino acids long. Per the germline V gene, CDR1 is LGHNA and CDR2 is YNFKEQ.

This clonotype was counted many times. The chain links TRBV28 to TRBJ2-7; D is perhaps TRBD1 or TRBD2 (7 bases each). The CDR3 runs to 15 residues. The germline V gene encodes CDR1 MDHEN and CDR2 SYDVKM. The CDR3: CASGGVGPFSYEQYF. DNA of the CDR3: TGTGCATCAGGGGGGGTCGGCCCTTTCTCCTACGAGCAGTACTTC.

This clonotype was counted at least ten times. The chain uses TRBV18 and TRBJ2-7; D not resolved. V was trimmed by 3 bases and J by 7 bases, leaving 10 bases between them. The CDR3 has 12 residues. Germline CDR1 is KGHSH and CDR2 is LQKENI. The CDR3 coding sequence is TGTGCCAGCTCACCGGGTGGCCAGGAGCAGTACTTC. Residues: CASSPGGQEQYF.

Regarding this clonotype: A clone one base away is much larger, so this may be a read error. The chain links TRBV29-1 to TRBJ2-1; 12 bases agree with TRBD1. Germline CDR1 is SQVTM and CDR2 is ANQGSEA. Trimming removed 3 bases from V and 12 bases from J; junction bases left unmatched: 9. There are 14 residues in the CDR3. CDR3 protein: CSVDLGQGAHGQFF. CDR3 sequence (DNA): TGCAGCGTTGACTTGGGACAGGGGGCTCATGGGCAGTTCTTC.

This clonotype was counted between two and nine times. The chain is built from TRBV12-3 or TRBV12-4 and TRBJ2-3, with 8 bases identical to TRBD2. The CDR3 is made up of 14 amino acids. Losses at the gene ends were 6 bases for V and 4 bases for J; bases not matched to a gene: 6. The DNA for the CDR3 is TGTGCCAGCAGACGGGAGGGCCTGGCAGATACGCAGTATTTT. Amino acids: CASRREGLADTQYF.

The genes are TRBV12-3 or TRBV12-4 and TRBJ1-2; possible D gene TRBD1, 5 bases. V was shortened by 5 bases and J by 4 bases, with 23 bases between the two germline ends. This CDR3 is built from 17 residues. The CDR3 sequence is CASSVYLGQRVVYGYTF. CDR3 in DNA: TGTGCCAGCAGTGTATACCTGGGGCAGAGGGTCGTCTATGGCTACACCTTC.

As regards this clonotype: With a much larger clone just one base away, this may be a read error. The chain employs TRBV7-9 and TRBJ2-4; D call uncertain. V was shortened by 1 base and J by 1 base, with 11 bases between the two germline ends. Per germline, CDR1 SEHNR and CDR2 FQNEAQ (reference sequence). This CDR3 has 16 residues. The CDR3, as DNA: TGTGCCAGCAGCTTAGGGCAGAGACTGGCCAAAAACATTCAGTACTTC. Translating gives CASSLGQRLAKNIQYF.